This T cell receptor (beta chain) was sequenced in a study of PD-1 and CTLA-4 blockade in melanoma. The CDR3 extends over 15 amino acids. V lost 3 bases and J lost 6, with 16 bases in between. Germline V CDR1 and CDR2: SGHTA, FQGNSA. Here immunoSEQ multiplex PCR was the method, and the copy in TCRdb shows in-frame clones only, minus some. The profile shows roughly 16,000 clones, 73% of them singletons. The sample here was CD8+ T cells from peripheral blood, taken before anti-PD-1 treatment. This chain links TRBV7-2 with TRBJ2-3; the D gene is possibly TRBD2 (5 bases). This clonotype was obtained from a human donor with melanoma. The CDR3, as DNA: TGTGCCAGCAGCTTGAGCCACTCGAGGGAGGATACGCAGTATTTT. This codes for CASSLSHSREDTQYF. The entire variable domain, with the rest obtained from reference TRBV7-2 and TRBJ2-3, is as follows: GAGVSQSPSNKVTEKGKDVELRCDPISGHTALYWYRQSLGQGLEFLIYFQGNSAPDKSGLPSDRFSAERTGGSVSTLTIQRTQQEDSAVYLCASSLSHSREDTQYFGPGTRLTVL.